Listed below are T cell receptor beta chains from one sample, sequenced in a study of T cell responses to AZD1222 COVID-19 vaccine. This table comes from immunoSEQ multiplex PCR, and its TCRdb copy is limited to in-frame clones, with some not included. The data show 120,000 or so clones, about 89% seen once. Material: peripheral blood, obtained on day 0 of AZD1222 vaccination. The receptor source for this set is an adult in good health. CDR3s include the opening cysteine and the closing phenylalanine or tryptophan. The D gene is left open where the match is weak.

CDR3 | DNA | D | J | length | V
CASSLWTPLGSAQYF | TGTGCCAGCAGCCTCTGGACACCTCTTGGGTCGGCCCAGTACTTC | NA | TRBJ2-5 | 15 | TRBV7-2
CASSERTGVGELFF | TGTGCCAGCAGTGAGAGGACAGGGGTCGGGGAGCTGTTTTTT | TRBD1 | TRBJ2-2 | 14 | TRBV2
CASRGLSTDTQYF | TGTGCCAGCAGGGGACTTAGCACAGATACGCAGTATTTT | NA | TRBJ2-3 | 13 | TRBV6-5
CASSFGEGEQYF | TGTGCCAGCAGCTTTGGAGAGGGCGAGCAGTACTTC | NA | TRBJ2-7 | 12 | TRBV5-4
CASSLMSGAREQFF | TGTGCCAGCAGCTTAATGTCGGGGGCTCGGGAGCAGTTCTTC | NA | TRBJ2-1 | 14 | TRBV7-2
CASSPTNTEAFF | TGTGCCAGCAGCCCGACAAACACTGAAGCTTTCTTT | NA | TRBJ1-1 | 12 | TRBV7-9
CASSPTGANSPLHF | TGTGCCAGCTCACCCACGGGGGCAAATTCACCCCTCCACTTT | NA | TRBJ1-6 | 14 | TRBV18
CASSIAGLKNNEQFF | TGTGCCAGCAGCATAGCGGGGTTAAAGAACAATGAGCAGTTCTTC | TRBD2 | TRBJ2-1 | 15 | TRBV6-6
CASSLNGGGPSNYGYTF | TGTGCCAGCAGCTTAAACGGGGGCGGCCCATCTAACTATGGCTACACCTTC | NA | TRBJ1-2 | 17 | TRBV7-6
CAWSAQNAYGYTF | TGTGCCTGGAGTGCGCAGAACGCCTATGGCTACACCTTC | NA | TRBJ1-2 | 13 | TRBV30
CASSALDRSYEQYF | TGTGCCAGCAGCGCCCTGGACAGATCCTACGAGCAGTACTTC | NA | TRBJ2-7 | 14 | TRBV9
CASSPGTSGFNEQFF | TGTGCCAGCAGCCCCGGGACTAGCGGTTTCAATGAGCAGTTCTTC | TRBD2 | TRBJ2-1 | 15 | TRBV11-2
CASSPPGTANTGELFF | TGTGCCAGCAGTCCCCCGGGGACTGCGAACACCGGGGAGCTGTTTTTT | NA | TRBJ2-2 | 16 | TRBV27
CATTTNRDDTQYF | TGTGCCACCACGACTAACAGGGATGATACGCAGTATTTT | NA | TRBJ2-3 | 13 | TRBV2
CASRGETNEKLFF | TGTGCCAGCAGAGGGGAGACTAATGAAAAACTGTTTTTT | NA | TRBJ1-4 | 13 | TRBV5-4
CAWSSGLAGGFEQYF | TGTGCCTGGAGCTCCGGACTAGCGGGAGGGTTCGAGCAGTACTTC | TRBD2 | TRBJ2-7 | 15 | TRBV30
CASAGGTEAFF | TGTGCCAGCGCAGGGGGCACTGAAGCTTTCTTT | TRBD1 | TRBJ1-1 | 11 | TRBV28
CAWRGTFLRDSPLHF | TGTGCCTGGAGGGGCACATTCCTTAGGGACTCACCCCTCCACTTT | NA | TRBJ1-6 | 15 | TRBV30
CATSGYTGNYGYTF | TGTGCCACCAGCGGGTATACAGGGAACTATGGCTACACCTTC | NA | TRBJ1-2 | 14 | TRBV15
CASRLTGIYGYTF | TGTGCCAGCAGGTTGACTGGGATCTATGGCTACACCTTC | NA | TRBJ1-2 | 13 | TRBV6-5
CSVDKLTSTDTQYF | TGCAGCGTTGATAAGCTCACTAGCACAGATACGCAGTATTTT | NA | TRBJ2-3 | 14 | TRBV29-1
CATQPAGTASGGTQYF | TGTGCCACCCAGCCGGCGGGGACAGCCTCCGGTGGGACCCAGTACTTC | NA | TRBJ2-5 | 16 | TRBV10-3
CASSVAQAGVIGGELFF | TGTGCCAGCAGCGTAGCTCAAGCGGGAGTAATCGGCGGGGAGCTGTTTTTT | TRBD2 | TRBJ2-2 | 17 | TRBV9